This TCR beta chain was retrieved from a study of cytomegalovirus exposure and HLA in healthy donors. Overall study findings and caveats: HLA alleles were associated with 16,000 or so TCR beta sequences in a later analysis at 0.05 false discovery rate. A further, later analysis showed that HLA-associated TCR beta chains (compared with equally common others) were more clonally expanded. Altogether, 170 or so TCR beta chains were recorded as cytomegalovirus-associated.

The PCR made use of 60 Vbeta and 13 Jbeta primers. Generated by immunoSEQ multiplex PCR, the TCRdb table keeps only in-frame clones and is missing some. The sample consists of 210,000 or so clones, 70% to 85% of them appearing once. For this clone: Its antigen is unknown.

The germline gives CDR1 SGHRS, CDR2 YFSETQ. The CDR3 runs to 16 residues. V lost 0 bases to trimming and J lost 6 bases; unmatched junction nucleotides: 5. The TCR was taken from a girl aged 2 to 10 in good health and CMV-seronegative. Material: PBMCs. The chain combines TRBV5-1 with TRBJ2-1; 11 nucleotides align to TRBD2. DNA for the CDR3: TGCGCCAGCAGCTTGGTCTCAGGACTAGCGGGCAATGAGCAGTTCTTC. Amino acids: CASSLVSGLAGNEQFF.